One sample yielded the 14 T cell receptor beta chains listed below, sequenced in a study of PD-1 blockade in classical Hodgkin lymphoma. TCRdb's table, derived via immunoSEQ multiplex PCR, lists solely in-frame clones and lacks some. The sample includes 45,000 to 60,000 clones, around 90% of them seen just once. Time point here: newly diagnosed, previously untreated cHL patient sample. Sequenced sample: peripheral blood mononuclear cells (PBMCs). These receptors came from a human donor with classical Hodgkin lymphoma.

The rearrangement joins TRBV27 to TRBJ2-7; D remains unclear. The germline V gene has CDR1 MNHEY and CDR2 SMNVEV (reference sequence). V was shortened by 9 bases and J by 3 bases, with 6 bases between the two germline ends. This CDR3 comprises 10 residues. The CDR3 nucleotides read TGTGCCAGTAATGACTACGAGCAGTACGTC. Residues: CASNDYEQYV.

The V call is TRBV5-1, the J call TRBJ1-5; 8 nucleotides line up with TRBD1. The CDR3 runs 17 residues. J lost 1 base, V lost 2 bases, and 8 bases had no gene match. Germline CDR1 SGHRS, CDR2 YFSETQ. The CDR3 nucleotides read TGCGCCAGCAGCTTAACTCAGGGGGCAAGGAGCAATCAGCCCCAGCATTTT. It encodes CASSLTQGARSNQPQHF.

The chain couples TRBV5-6 to TRBJ1-1; perhaps TRBD1 as D (5 bases). V dropped 7 bases and J dropped 5 bases, with 12 bases sitting between them. This CDR3 has 12 amino acids. Looked up from germline, CDR1 is SGHDT and CDR2 is YYEEEE. The DNA for the CDR3 is TGTGCCAGCGGTAGGGGAAAAACTGAAGCTTTCTTT. Protein product: CASGRGKTEAFF.

The CDR3 coding sequence is TGTGCCAGCAGCGTAGCTCGGGGACGGAACTACGAGCAGTACGTC. It translates to CASSVARGRNYEQYV. The J gene is TRBJ2-7, the V gene TRBV9; TRBD1 or TRBD2 may be the D gene (5 bases each). Germline values: CDR1 SGDLS, CDR2 YYNGEE. V was cut by 0 bases and J by 3 bases, with 13 bases left in between. The CDR3 runs to 15 residues.

The chain carries TRBV7-3 and TRBJ2-6, with D perhaps TRBD1 or TRBD2 (6 bases each). Trimming took 5 bases from V and 0 from J, leaving 14 bases between them. From germline, CDR1 is SGHTA and CDR2 FQGTGA. The CDR3 consists of 17 residues. CDR3 protein: CASSPQGGGSGANVLTF. The CDR3 DNA is TGTGCCAGCAGCCCACAGGGAGGAGGCTCTGGGGCCAACGTCCTGACTTTC.

The CDR3 region is CASSFATSGSDEQFF. In DNA, the CDR3 is TGTGCCAGCAGCTTTGCGACTAGCGGGAGCGATGAGCAGTTCTTC. The chain couples TRBV7-9 to TRBJ2-1; 12 bases are a match to TRBD2. CDR3 size: 15 residues. Germline values: CDR1 SEHNR, CDR2 FQNEAQ (reference sequence). V was pared by 3 bases and J by 8 bases, with 5 bases of the junction left unmatched.

The rearrangement uses TRBV2 and TRBJ2-1; maybe TRBD1 (6 bases). CDR1 is SNHLY and CDR2 is FYNNEI in the germline V gene. V was cut by 8 bases and J by 5 bases, with 16 bases left in between. The CDR3 runs 14 residues. The CDR3 nucleotides are TGTGCCAGCGGGGAGACAGGAGTTAACAATGAGCAGTTCTTC. It encodes CASGETGVNNEQFF.

The rearrangement links TRBV29-1 to TRBJ2-1; D unclear. Germline CDR1 is SQVTM and CDR2 is ANQGSEA. Trimming pared 2 bases from V and 10 bases from J, leaving 12 bases between. The length of the CDR3 is 12 residues. In nucleotides, the CDR3 is TGCAGCGTTGAATTCAGCCGTAAGGAGCAGTTCTTC. Protein sequence: CSVEFSRKEQFF.

The rearrangement links TRBV11-3 to TRBJ1-1, with 8 bases identical to TRBD1. The length of the CDR3 is 14 residues. Losses at the gene ends were 5 bases for V and 4 bases for J; bases not matched to a gene: 6. Germline CDR1 SGHNT, CDR2 YENEEA. The CDR3 DNA reads TGTGCCAGCAGCCCCGGACAGGGTATCACTGAAGCTTTCTTT. This gives the protein CASSPGQGITEAFF.

The chain is built from TRBV28 and TRBJ1-4; TRBD1 is a possible D gene (5 bases). This CDR3 spans 15 amino acids. Germline assignment: CDR1 MDHEN and CDR2 SYDVKM. Trimming removed 4 bases at V and 7 bases at J, with 16 bases between. The CDR3 DNA follows: TGTGCCAGCAGTTCCGGGGGGGAGGGAATTGAAAAACTGTTTTTT. As protein: CASSSGGEGIEKLFF.

The sample holds a few counts of this clone. The rearrangement links TRBV28 to TRBJ1-2; TRBD1 matches 10 bases. Germline V lookup: CDR1 MDHEN, CDR2 SYDVKM. This CDR3 is built from 14 residues. The trim removed 6 bases at V and 8 bases at J, leaving 9 bases unmatched. This CDR3 reads CASSPGQGVGGYTF. The CDR3 DNA reads TGTGCCAGCAGCCCAGGACAGGGGGTAGGGGGCTACACCTTC.

This chain links TRBV6-5 with TRBJ1-2; TRBD1 matches at 7 bases. There are 14 residues in the CDR3. V gave up 5 bases and J gave up 4 bases; unmatched junction bases: 7. Germline V gives CDR1 MNHEY, CDR2 SVGAGI. The CDR3 DNA sequence: TGTGCCAGCAGTCAAGGGGGCCTACCCTATGGCTACACCTTC. It is translated as CASSQGGLPYGYTF.

V and J are TRBV5-1 and TRBJ1-4; D is perhaps TRBD1 (5 bases). The CDR3 length is 15 residues. Germline CDR1 and CDR2: SGHRS and YFSETQ. The V end lost 3 bases, the J end lost 7 bases, and 16 bases lay between the germline ends. CDR3 DNA: TGCGCCAGCAGCTCGGATGGAGTCGGGGGTGAAAAACTGTTTTTT. Translation: CASSSDGVGGEKLFF.

Written as DNA, the CDR3 is TGTGCCAGCTCACCACCGACTAGCGGGAGGCCCGGGGCCAACGTCCTGACTTTC. Its protein product is CASSPPTSGRPGANVLTF. The V gene is TRBV18, the J gene TRBJ2-6; 13 positions agree with TRBD2. The V gene's germline CDR1 is KGHSH and CDR2 LQKENI. This CDR3 region has 18 residues. With V trimmed by 0 bases and J by 4 bases, 3 bases remained unmatched.